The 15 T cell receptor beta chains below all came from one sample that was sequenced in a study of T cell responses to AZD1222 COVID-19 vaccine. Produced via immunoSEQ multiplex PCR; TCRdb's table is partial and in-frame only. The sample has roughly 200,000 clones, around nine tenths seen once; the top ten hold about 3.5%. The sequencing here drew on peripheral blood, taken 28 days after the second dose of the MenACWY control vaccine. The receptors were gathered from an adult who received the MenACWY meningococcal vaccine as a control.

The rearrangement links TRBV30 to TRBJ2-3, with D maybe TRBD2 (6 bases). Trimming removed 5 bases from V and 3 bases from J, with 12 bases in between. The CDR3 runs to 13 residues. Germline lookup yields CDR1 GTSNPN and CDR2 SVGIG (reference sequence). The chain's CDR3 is CAWGRERTDTQYF. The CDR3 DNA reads TGTGCCTGGGGACGGGAGAGGACAGATACGCAGTATTTT. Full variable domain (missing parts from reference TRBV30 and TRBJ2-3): SQTIHQWPATLVQPVGSPLSLECTVEGTSNPNLYWYRQAAGRGLQLLFYSVGIGQISSEVPQNLSASRPQDRQFILSSKKLLLSDSGFYLCAWGRERTDTQYFGPGTRLTVL.

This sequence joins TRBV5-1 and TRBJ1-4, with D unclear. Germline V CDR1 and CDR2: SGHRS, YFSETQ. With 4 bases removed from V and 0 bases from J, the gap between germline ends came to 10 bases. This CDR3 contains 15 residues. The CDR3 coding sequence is TGCGCCAGCAGCGCCAGACTGACAACTAATGAAAAACTGTTTTTT. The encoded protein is CASSARLTTNEKLFF.

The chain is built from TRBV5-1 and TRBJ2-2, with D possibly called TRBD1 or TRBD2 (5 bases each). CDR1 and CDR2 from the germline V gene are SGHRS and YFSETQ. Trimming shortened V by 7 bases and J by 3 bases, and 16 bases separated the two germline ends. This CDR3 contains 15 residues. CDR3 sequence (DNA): TGCGCCAGCTCAACTATGGGGGTCGACACCGGGGAGCTGTTTTTT. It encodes CASSTMGVDTGELFF.

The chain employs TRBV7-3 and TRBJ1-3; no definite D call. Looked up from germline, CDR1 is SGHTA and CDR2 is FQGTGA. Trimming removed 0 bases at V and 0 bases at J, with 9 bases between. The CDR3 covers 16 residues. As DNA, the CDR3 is TGTGCCAGCAGCTTAACCCCCGGGGACTCTGGAAACACCATATATTTT. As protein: CASSLTPGDSGNTIYF.

The CDR3 protein is CASSPRRDWGGGYTF. The CDR3 DNA reads as TGCGCCAGCAGCCCGCGCCGGGACTGGGGAGGTGGCTACACCTTC. This chain links TRBV4-1 with TRBJ1-2; maybe TRBD1 (5 bases). The germline V and J ends were trimmed by 4 bases and 7 bases, with 19 bases remaining between them. The CDR3 sequence is 15 residues long. The germline V gene has CDR1 MGHRA and CDR2 YSYEKL.

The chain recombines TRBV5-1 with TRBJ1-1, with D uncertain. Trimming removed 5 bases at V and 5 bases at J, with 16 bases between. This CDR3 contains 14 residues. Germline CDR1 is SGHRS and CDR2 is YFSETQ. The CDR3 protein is CASSSAGSRTEAFF. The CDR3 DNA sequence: TGCGCCAGCAGTTCCGCAGGCTCCCGAACTGAAGCTTTCTTT.

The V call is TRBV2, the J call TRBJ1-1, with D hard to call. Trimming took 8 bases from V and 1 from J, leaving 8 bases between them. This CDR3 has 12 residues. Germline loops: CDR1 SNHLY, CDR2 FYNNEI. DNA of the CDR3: TGTGCCAGCCCGGGATGGAACACTGAAGCTTTCTTT. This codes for CASPGWNTEAFF.

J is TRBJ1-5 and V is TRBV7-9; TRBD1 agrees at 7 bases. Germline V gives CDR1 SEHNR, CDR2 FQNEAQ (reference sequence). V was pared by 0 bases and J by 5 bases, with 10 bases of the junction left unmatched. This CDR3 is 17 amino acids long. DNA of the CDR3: TGTGCCAGCAGCTTAGCGCTGACAGGGCTGTCGGATCAGCCCCAGCATTTT. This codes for CASSLALTGLSDQPQHF.

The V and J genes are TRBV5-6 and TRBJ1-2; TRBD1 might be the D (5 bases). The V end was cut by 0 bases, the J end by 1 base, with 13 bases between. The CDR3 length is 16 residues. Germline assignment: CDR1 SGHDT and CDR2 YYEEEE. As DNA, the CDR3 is TGTGCCAGCAGCTTGGCGGCCGGGGGTGGTAACTATGGCTACACCTTC. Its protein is CASSLAAGGGNYGYTF.

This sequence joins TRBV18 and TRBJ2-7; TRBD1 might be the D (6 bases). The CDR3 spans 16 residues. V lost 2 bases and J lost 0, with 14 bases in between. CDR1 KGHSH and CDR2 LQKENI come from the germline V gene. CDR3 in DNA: TGTGCCAGCTCACCAGTGGTCCCAGGGGTCTCCTACGAGCAGTACTTC. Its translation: CASSPVVPGVSYEQYF.

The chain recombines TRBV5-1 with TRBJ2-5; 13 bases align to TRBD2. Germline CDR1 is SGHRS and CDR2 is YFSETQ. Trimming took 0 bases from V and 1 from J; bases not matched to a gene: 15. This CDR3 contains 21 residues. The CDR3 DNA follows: TGCGCCAGCAGCTTGGCGGGAAGGACTAGCGGGAGAATCGGGGCCCAAGAGACCCAGTACTTC. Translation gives CASSLAGRTSGRIGAQETQYF. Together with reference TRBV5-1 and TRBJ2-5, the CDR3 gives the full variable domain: KAGVTQTPRYLIKTRGQQVTLSCSPISGHRSVSWYQQTPGQGLQFLFEYFSETQRNKGNFPGRFSGRQFSNSRSEMNVSTLELGDSALYLCASSLAGRTSGRIGAQETQYFGPGTRLLVL.

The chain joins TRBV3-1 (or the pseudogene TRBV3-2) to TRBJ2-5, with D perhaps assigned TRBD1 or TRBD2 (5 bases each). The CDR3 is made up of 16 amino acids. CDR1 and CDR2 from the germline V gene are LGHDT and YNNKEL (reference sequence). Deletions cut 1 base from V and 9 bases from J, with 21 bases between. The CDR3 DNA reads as TGTGCCAGCAGCCAAGTTGCCGGGCAGCCCGGGGCGGCCCAGTACTTC. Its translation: CASSQVAGQPGAAQYF.

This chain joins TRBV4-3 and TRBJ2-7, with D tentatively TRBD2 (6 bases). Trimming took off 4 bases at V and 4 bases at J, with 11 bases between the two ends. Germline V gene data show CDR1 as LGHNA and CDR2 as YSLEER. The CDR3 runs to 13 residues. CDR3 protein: CASSPGSGYEQYF. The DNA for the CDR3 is TGCGCCAGCAGCCCGGGTAGCGGTTACGAGCAGTACTTC.

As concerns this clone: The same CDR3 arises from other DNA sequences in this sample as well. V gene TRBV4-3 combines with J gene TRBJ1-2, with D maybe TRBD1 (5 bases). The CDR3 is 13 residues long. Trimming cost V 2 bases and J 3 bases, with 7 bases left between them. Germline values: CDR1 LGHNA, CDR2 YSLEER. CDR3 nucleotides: TGCGCCAGCAGCCAAAAAGGGGACTATGGCTACACCTTC. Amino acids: CASSQKGDYGYTF.

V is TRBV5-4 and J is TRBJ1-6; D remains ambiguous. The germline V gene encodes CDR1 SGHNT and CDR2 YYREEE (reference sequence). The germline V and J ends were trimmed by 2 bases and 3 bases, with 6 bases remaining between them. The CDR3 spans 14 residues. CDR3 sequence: CASSFDNYNSPLHF. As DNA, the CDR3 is TGTGCCAGCAGCTTCGATAACTATAATTCACCCCTCCACTTT.